This T cell receptor (beta chain) was captured by sequencing in a study of a mutant IDH1 vaccine in newly diagnosed glioma. Specified time point: week 47, end of study. A 20-mer mutant IDH1 peptide at 300 ug was injected subcutaneously with topical imiquimod. Donors harbored newly found WHO grade 3 or 4 IDH1-mutant, ATRX-lost astrocytomas. The data were produced by immunoSEQ multiplex PCR, yet TCRdb's version contains in-frame clones alone and is incomplete. The sample comprises about 13,000 clones, around 81% of which are singletons, and roughly 3.9% rests with the top ten. As concerns this clone: As yet, its antigen is unknown.

Germline CDR1 and CDR2: SGHNT and YENEEA. The CDR3 runs to 16 residues. V lost 5 bases and J 4 bases, leaving 19 bases between the germline ends. The rearrangement uses TRBV11-3 and TRBJ2-3, with TRBD1 as a possible D gene (5 bases). Specimen: PBMCs, collected from a glioma patient whose treatment included an IDH1 peptide vaccine. The TCR originated in a woman aged 40 to 55 with glioma. The CDR3 protein is CASSQRQGTASDTQYF. In DNA form, the CDR3 reads TGTGCCAGCAGCCAAAGGCAGGGCACGGCATCAGATACGCAGTATTTT.